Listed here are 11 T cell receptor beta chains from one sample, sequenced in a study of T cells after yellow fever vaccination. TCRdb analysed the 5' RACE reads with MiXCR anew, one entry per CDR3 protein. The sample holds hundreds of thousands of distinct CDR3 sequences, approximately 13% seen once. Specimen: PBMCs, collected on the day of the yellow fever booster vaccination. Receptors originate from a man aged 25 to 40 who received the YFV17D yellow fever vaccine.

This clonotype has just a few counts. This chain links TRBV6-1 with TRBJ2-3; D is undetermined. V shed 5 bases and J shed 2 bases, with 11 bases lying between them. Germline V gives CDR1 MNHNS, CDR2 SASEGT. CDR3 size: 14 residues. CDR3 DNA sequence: TGTGCCAGCAGTCAAGGGCCTAACACAGATACGCAGTATTTT. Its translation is CASSQGPNTDTQYF.

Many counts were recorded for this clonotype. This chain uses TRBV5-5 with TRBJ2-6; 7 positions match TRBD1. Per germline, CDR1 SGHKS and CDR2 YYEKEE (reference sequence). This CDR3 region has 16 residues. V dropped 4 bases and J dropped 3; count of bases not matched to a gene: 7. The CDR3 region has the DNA TGTGCCAGCAGCCCTACTACAGGGGTTGGGGCCAACGTCCTGACTTTC. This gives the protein CASSPTTGVGANVLTF.

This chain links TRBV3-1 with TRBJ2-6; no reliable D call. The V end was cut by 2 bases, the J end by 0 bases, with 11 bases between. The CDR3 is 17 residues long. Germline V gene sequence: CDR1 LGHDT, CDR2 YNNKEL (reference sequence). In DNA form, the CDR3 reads TGTGCCAGCAGCCAAAGGATCCTGAGCTCTGGGGCCAACGTCCTGACTTTC. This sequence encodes CASSQRILSSGANVLTF.

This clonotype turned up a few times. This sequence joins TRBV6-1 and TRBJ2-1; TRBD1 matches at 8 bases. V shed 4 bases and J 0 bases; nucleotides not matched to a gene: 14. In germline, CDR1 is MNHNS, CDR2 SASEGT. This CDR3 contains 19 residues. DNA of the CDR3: TGTGCCAGCAGTGTCAGGGGGCAAGGCGGGCCATCCTCCTACAATGAGCAGTTCTTC. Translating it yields CASSVRGQGGPSSYNEQFF.

In DNA, the CDR3 is TGTGCCAGCAGTTTAAGGTCGAGCAGGTCCCATAGCAATCAGCCCCAGCATTTT. It is translated as CASSLRSSRSHSNQPQHF. J is TRBJ1-5 and V is TRBV12-3 or TRBV12-4; unclear D gene. V was shortened by 2 bases and J by 0 bases, with 17 bases between the two germline ends. CDR3 length: 18 residues.

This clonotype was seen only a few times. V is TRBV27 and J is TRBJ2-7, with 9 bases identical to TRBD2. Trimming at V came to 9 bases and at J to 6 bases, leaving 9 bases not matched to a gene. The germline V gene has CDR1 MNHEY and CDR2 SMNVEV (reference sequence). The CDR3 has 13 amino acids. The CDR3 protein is CASSVAGAREQYF. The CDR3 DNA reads TGTGCCAGTTCAGTAGCGGGAGCTCGCGAGCAGTACTTC.

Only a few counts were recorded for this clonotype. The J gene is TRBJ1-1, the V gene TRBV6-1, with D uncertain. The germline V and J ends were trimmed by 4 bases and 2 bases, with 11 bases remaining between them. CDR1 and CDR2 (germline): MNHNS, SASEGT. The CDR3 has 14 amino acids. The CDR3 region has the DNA TGTGCCAGCAGTGCCTTGGTTCTTAACACTGAAGCTTTCTTT. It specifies CASSALVLNTEAFF.

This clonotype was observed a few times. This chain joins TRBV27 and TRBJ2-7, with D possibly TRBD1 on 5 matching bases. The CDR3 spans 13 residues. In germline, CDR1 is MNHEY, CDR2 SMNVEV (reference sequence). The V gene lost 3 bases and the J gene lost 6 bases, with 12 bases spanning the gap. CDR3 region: CASSFAPRGEQYF. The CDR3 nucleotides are TGTGCCAGCAGTTTTGCCCCTAGGGGCGAGCAGTACTTC.

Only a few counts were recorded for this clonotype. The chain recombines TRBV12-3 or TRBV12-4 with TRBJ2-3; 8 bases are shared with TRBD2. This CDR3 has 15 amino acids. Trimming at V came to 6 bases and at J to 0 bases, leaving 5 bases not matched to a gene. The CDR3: CASRRTSSSTDTQYF. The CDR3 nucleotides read TGTGCCAGCAGACGGACTAGCTCTAGCACAGATACGCAGTATTTT.

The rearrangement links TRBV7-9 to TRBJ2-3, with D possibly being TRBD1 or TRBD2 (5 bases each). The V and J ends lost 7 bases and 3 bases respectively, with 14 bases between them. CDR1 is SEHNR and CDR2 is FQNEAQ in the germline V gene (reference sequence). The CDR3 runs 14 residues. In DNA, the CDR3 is TGTGCCAGCAACCCTTGGGGGTCAACAGATACGCAGTATTTT. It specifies CASNPWGSTDTQYF.

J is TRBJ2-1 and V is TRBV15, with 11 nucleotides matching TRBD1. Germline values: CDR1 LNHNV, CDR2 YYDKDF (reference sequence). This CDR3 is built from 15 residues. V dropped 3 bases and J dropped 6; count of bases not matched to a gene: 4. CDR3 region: CATSRGQGGFNEQFF. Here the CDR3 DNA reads TGTGCCACCAGCAGGGGACAGGGGGGTTTCAATGAGCAGTTCTTC.